Below are 4 T cell receptor beta chains sequenced from a single sample in a study of shared clonotypes between healthy human individuals (dated by TCRdb to the early 2020s). Library preparation employed the immunoSEQ multiplex PCR assay. TCRdb retrieved this table from immuneACCESS and kept in-frame rearrangements only. Not all clones are present; in checked studies, unresolved V genes account for under half, and no reason is known for the remainder. The sample table records under 2,500,000 clones; about 94% of these occur just once. More than 0.1% of the sample rests with the top ten. Sequencing was carried out using naive CD4+ T cells sorted from blood. Read against the paper, the sample's cell subset or site label means: CD45RA+ positively selected. Every receptor here comes from a man aged 18 to 30 in good health.

The chain carries TRBV6-5 and TRBJ2-3; TRBD2 might be the D (5 bases). Trimming removed 4 bases at V and 6 bases at J, with 17 bases between. The CDR3 is 15 residues long. Germline loops: CDR1 MNHEY, CDR2 SVGAGI. The DNA for the CDR3 is TGTGCCAGCAGTTTTAAGGAGGACTGGCGCGATACGCAGTATTTT. Its translation: CASSFKEDWRDTQYF.

The chain is built from TRBV10-3 and TRBJ1-2, with D tentatively TRBD1 (5 bases). Germline loops: CDR1 ENHRY, CDR2 SYGVKD. Trimming stripped 6 bases from V and 4 bases from J, with 18 bases between. The CDR3 runs to 15 residues. The CDR3 nucleotides are TGTGCCATCAGGGAGGCGGGGGTGGAAAGCTATGGCTACACCTTC. It yields the protein CAIREAGVESYGYTF.

The chain is built from TRBV27 and TRBJ1-4; 7 bases line up with TRBD1. The CDR3 spans 14 residues. Germline CDR1 is MNHEY and CDR2 is SMNVEV (reference sequence). Germline trimming cut 5 bases from V and 9 bases from J; bases unmatched to any gene: 9. The CDR3 DNA is TGTGCCAGCAGTATCGACAGGGTCGGGCAAAAACTGTTTTTT. Its protein is CASSIDRVGQKLFF.

V and J are TRBV28 and TRBJ2-5; TRBD2 matches at 15 bases. V lost 5 bases to trimming and J lost 3 bases; unmatched junction nucleotides: 1. The CDR3 totals 15 residues. CDR1 is MDHEN, CDR2 SYDVKM, per germline. The CDR3 reads CASSRTSGGEETQYF. In DNA, the CDR3 is TGTGCCAGCAGTCGGACTAGCGGGGGGGAAGAGACCCAGTACTTC.